In this sample, the clone carrying this TCR beta chain turned up once. The source of the sample is a study of early T cells in non-severe SARS-CoV-2 infection. Unique molecular identifiers tagged individual cDNA molecules. TCRdb re-called the 5' RACE reads through MiXCR, storing one row per CDR3 protein. This repertoire shows about 57,000 distinct CDR3 sequences, roughly 13% found once; its top ten account for 4% to 5%. V was cut by 6 bases and J by 3 bases, with 13 bases left in between. In germline, CDR1 is SGHRS, CDR2 YFSETQ. This CDR3 is built from 13 residues. The chain is built from TRBV5-1 and TRBJ2-7; a weak D match, TRBD1 (6 bases). The TCR comes from an adult who was a healthcare worker with PCR-confirmed SARS-CoV-2 infection or an uninfected control (not recorded which). What was sequenced was whole blood. The CDR3: CASKRDTLYEQYF. Here the CDR3 DNA reads TGCGCCAGCAAGAGGGACACCCTCTACGAGCAGTACTTC.